Each of the 32 T cell receptor beta chains below was sequenced from the same sample in a study of T cells expressing NK-cell markers. Using the 5' RACE reads, TCRdb records one entry per CDR3 protein without DNA. The table gives 350,000 to 450,000 distinct CDR3 sequences; the top ten clones make up roughly 5.4% of it. Material for sequencing was blood T cells: a sorted CD56 or NKG2C T cell subset, CD4+ or CD8+ T cells, or bulk PBMC T cells (not recorded which). Receptor source: a man between 18 and 69 years old in good health.

The chain recombines TRBV6-6 with TRBJ2-6; TCRdb designates TRBD1, a call that cannot be tested without DNA. In germline, CDR1 is MNHNY, CDR2 SVGAGI (reference sequence). This CDR3 has 13 residues. The CDR3 here is CASRNRAANVLTF.

The chain recombines TRBV7-9 with TRBJ2-7; the D call from TCRdb, TRBD1, cannot be confirmed without DNA. Germline V lookup: CDR1 SEHNR, CDR2 FQNEAQ (reference sequence). The length of the CDR3 is 12 residues. CDR3: CASSQSRAKQYF.

The rearrangement links TRBV7-9 to TRBJ2-5; TCRdb's D call, TRBD1, is unchecked because there is no DNA. CDR1 is SEHNR, CDR2 FQNEAQ, per germline (reference sequence). The CDR3 has 16 residues. CDR3 protein: CASRSVKGTGVWTQYF.

The chain combines TRBV5-1 with TRBJ2-3. The CDR3 is made up of 15 amino acids. Per the germline V gene, CDR1 is SGHRS and CDR2 is YFSETQ. CDR3 region: CASSFVQLSTDTQYF.

The rearrangement uses TRBV20-1 and TRBJ2-4. CDR3 length equals 15 residues. The germline V gene has CDR1 DFQATT and CDR2 SNEGSKA (reference sequence). The CDR3 loop is CSARDTANAENIQYF.

The chain has TRBV18 and TRBJ1-2; with no DNA, the TCRdb D assignment of TRBD1 cannot be verified. Per the germline V gene, CDR1 is KGHSH and CDR2 is LQKENI. The length of the CDR3 is 16 residues. CDR3: CASSTRQPGTDYGYTF. The variable domain in full, with the rest retrieved from reference TRBV18 and TRBJ1-2, is NAGVMQNPRHLVRRRGQEARLRCSPMKGHSHVYWYRQLPEEGLKFMVYLQKENIIDESGMPKERFSAEFPKEGPSILRIQQVVRGDSAAYFCASSTRQPGTDYGYTFGSGTRLTVV.

This chain links TRBV20-1 with TRBJ1-6. Germline CDR1 is DFQATT and CDR2 is SNEGSKA (reference sequence). The CDR3 has 13 amino acids. CDR3 in amino acids: CSAPARPNSPLHF.

The chain has TRBV6-2 or TRBV6-3 and TRBJ2-3; TCRdb's D call, TRBD2, is unchecked because there is no DNA. CDR1 and CDR2 from the germline V gene are MNHEY and SVGEGT. This CDR3 is built from 14 residues. CDR3 residues: CASSWTRGTDTQYF.

The V call is TRBV5-4, the J call TRBJ1-3. The CDR3 runs 14 residues. The germline V gene has CDR1 SGHNT and CDR2 YYREEE (reference sequence). CDR3 sequence: CASSTDRAGNTIYF. Together with reference TRBV5-4 and TRBJ1-3, the CDR3 gives the full variable domain: ETGVTQSPTHLIKTRGQQVTLRCSSQSGHNTVSWYQQALGQGPQFIFQYYREEENGRGNFPPRFSGLQFPNYSSELNVNALELDDSALYLCASSTDRAGNTIYFGEGSWLTVV.

The chain carries TRBV5-6 and TRBJ1-5; TCRdb calls TRBD1, which cannot be checked without DNA. Germline V lookup: CDR1 SGHDT, CDR2 YYEEEE. This CDR3 region has 14 residues. CDR3 amino acids: CASSLSTVGQPQHF.

This chain uses TRBV7-8 with TRBJ1-6; there is no DNA to check the TCRdb D call of TRBD1. Germline CDR1 SGHVS, CDR2 FQNEAQ. CDR3 length: 16 residues. The CDR3 here is CASSLLRRGFKSPLHF. Supplemented by reference TRBV7-8 and TRBJ1-6, the full variable domain reads GAGVSQSPRYKVAKRGQDVALRCDPISGHVSLFWYQQALGQGPEFLTYFQNEAQLDKSGLPSDRFFAERPEGSVSTLKIQRTQQEDSAVYLCASSLLRRGFKSPLHFGNGTRLTVT.

V gene TRBV7-6 combines with J gene TRBJ2-7. The CDR3 is made up of 15 amino acids. In germline, CDR1 is SGHVS, CDR2 FNYEAQ. This chain's CDR3 is CASSERYGPAYEQYF.

V is TRBV20-1 and J is TRBJ2-7. There are 11 residues in the CDR3. Germline CDR1 is DFQATT and CDR2 is SNEGSKA (reference sequence). CDR3: CSARVGLGQYF.

The V and J genes are TRBV7-2 and TRBJ2-4. The CDR3 consists of 12 residues. The germline V gene encodes CDR1 SGHTA and CDR2 FQGNSA. The CDR3 sequence is CASSLGGDIQYF.

The chain uses TRBV4-2 and TRBJ2-5; TCRdb outputs TRBD2, but without DNA this stays unchecked. The CDR3 extends over 16 amino acids. Germline assignment: CDR1 LGHNA and CDR2 YNFKEQ. The CDR3 sequence: CASSPLSAGGKETQYF.

The genes are TRBV6-1 and TRBJ1-1. CDR3 length equals 15 residues. Germline V gene data show CDR1 as MNHNS and CDR2 as SASEGT. CDR3 region: CASGKDFGMNTEAFF.

The rearrangement joins TRBV6-5 to TRBJ2-6; TCRdb's assignment of TRBD1 cannot be checked, as there is no DNA. This CDR3 spans 17 amino acids. Germline CDR1 and CDR2: MNHEY and SVGAGI. The CDR3 loop is CASRRTDTRSGANVLTF.

This chain's CDR3 is CASSLHGGSIYGYTF. This sequence joins TRBV5-1 and TRBJ1-2; TCRdb designates TRBD1, a call that cannot be tested without DNA. CDR1 is SGHRS and CDR2 is YFSETQ in the germline V gene. CDR3 length: 15 residues.

The chain recombines TRBV7-2 with TRBJ1-3. The V gene's germline CDR1 is SGHTA and CDR2 FQGNSA. CDR3 size: 14 residues. This CDR3 reads CASREALGGNTIYF.

The chain has TRBV7-8 and TRBJ2-3; TCRdb's D call, TRBD1, is unchecked because there is no DNA. The germline CDR1 and CDR2 sequences are SGHVS and FQNEAQ. The CDR3 is 13 amino acids. The CDR3 spells CASSSNSPNTQYF.

This chain joins TRBV20-1 and TRBJ1-3. Germline V lookup: CDR1 DFQATT, CDR2 SNEGSKA (reference sequence). The CDR3 extends over 13 amino acids. CDR3 protein: CSAGGNGGNTIYF.

The chain joins TRBV18 to TRBJ1-1. Germline V gene data show CDR1 as KGHSH and CDR2 as LQKENI. The CDR3 runs to 15 residues. The chain's CDR3 is CASSQSRRGSTEAFF.

The chain has TRBV20-1 and TRBJ2-7; without DNA, the TCRdb call of TRBD1 cannot be checked. Germline V gene lookup returns CDR1 DFQATT and CDR2 SNEGSKA (reference sequence). The CDR3 spans 13 residues. Here the CDR3 reads CSVPRGGTGEQYF.

The rearrangement joins TRBV18 to TRBJ2-5; absent DNA, TCRdb's TRBD1 call cannot be checked. The CDR3 sequence is 15 residues long. CDR1 and CDR2 from the germline V gene are KGHSH and LQKENI. CDR3 residues: CASSPPGGHRETQYF.

The V and J genes are TRBV7-9 and TRBJ1-1; the TCRdb call, TRBD1, lacks DNA for checking. This CDR3 has 16 residues. Looked up from germline, CDR1 is SEHNR and CDR2 is FQNEAQ (reference sequence). This CDR3 reads CASRSGTGSRTTEAFF.

This sequence joins TRBV6-1 and TRBJ2-5; checking the TCRdb D call of TRBD1 is not possible without DNA. Germline V gives CDR1 MNHNS, CDR2 SASEGT. CDR3 length equals 14 residues. CDR3 residues: CASSPGATGEAQYF.

The chain is built from TRBV29-1 and TRBJ2-7. This CDR3 is built from 12 residues. Germline V gene data show CDR1 as SQVTM and CDR2 as ANQGSEA. The chain's CDR3 is CSFKGNRDEQYF.

V and J are TRBV21-1 and TRBJ1-6. TRBV21-1 corresponds to a pseudogene. This CDR3 is built from 15 residues. CDR3 amino acids: CASSKVPGGSSPLHF.

V gene TRBV28 combines with J gene TRBJ2-2; the TCRdb call, TRBD1, lacks DNA for checking. The CDR3 extends over 15 amino acids. CDR1 is MDHEN and CDR2 is SYDVKM in the germline V gene. The CDR3 here is CASSSWGGSTGELFF.

The J gene is TRBJ2-1, the V gene TRBV10-3; the D gene TCRdb calls, TRBD2, cannot be checked with no DNA. Germline values: CDR1 ENHRY, CDR2 SYGVKD. The CDR3 length is 17 residues. The CDR3 reads CAISPLGGGSSYNEQFF.

The rearrangement links TRBV20-1 to TRBJ1-1; absent DNA, TCRdb's TRBD1 call cannot be checked. In germline, CDR1 is DFQATT, CDR2 SNEGSKA (reference sequence). This CDR3 comprises 13 residues. CDR3 sequence: CSADRGGWTEAFF.

Its frequency marks this clonotype as medium-sized. V gene TRBV7-6 combines with J gene TRBJ2-3; no DNA is available, so the TRBD1 call from TCRdb remains unchecked. The CDR3 spans 14 residues. Per germline, CDR1 SGHVS and CDR2 FNYEAQ. CDR3 sequence: CASSLRPVTDTQYF. The full variable domain, its missing parts supplied by reference TRBV7-6 and TRBJ2-3, is GAGVSQSPRYKVTKRGQDVALRCDPISGHVSLYWYRQALGQGPEFLTYFNYEAQQDKSGLPNDRFSAERPEGSISTLTIQRTEQRDSAMYRCASSLRPVTDTQYFGPGTRLTVL.